Listed here are 28 T cell receptor beta chains from one sample, sequenced in a study of shared clonotypes between healthy human individuals. Produced via immunoSEQ multiplex PCR; TCRdb's table is partial and in-frame only. The sample holds roughly 1,100,000 clones, around 74% seen once. The sequenced sample was memory CD4+ T cells sorted from blood. Subset described: CD45RA-negative fraction. These receptor sequences come from a man aged 18 to 29 in good health.

This clone showed up many times. Within the sample, other DNA sequences also encode this same CDR3. The gene calls are TRBV2 and TRBJ1-5; TRBD1 aligns across 10 bases. CDR3 length: 15 amino acids. Germline V gives CDR1 SNHLY, CDR2 FYNNEI. J gave up 3 bases and V 6 bases, and 5 bases lay outside the gene matches. The CDR3 DNA follows: TGTGCCAGCAGCCCGGGACAGGGGATCAATCAGCCCCAGCATTTT. Amino acids: CASSPGQGINQPQHF.

This clone has only one observation. The J gene is TRBJ1-1, the V gene TRBV7-2; D is unresolved. CDR1 and CDR2 (germline): SGHTA, FQGNSA. The CDR3 consists of 14 residues. V gave up 5 bases and J gave up 3 bases, with 13 bases separating them. This CDR3 reads CASSRHMGDTEAFF. The CDR3 DNA is TGTGCCAGCAGCCGTCATATGGGAGACACTGAAGCTTTCTTT.

In this sample, this clone turned up a few times. Other DNA variants within this sample encode the same CDR3. The chain couples TRBV11-2 to TRBJ2-7; D remains ambiguous. The CDR3 runs to 11 residues. The ends were cut back, 3 bases at V and 0 bases at J, with 0 bases in the middle. From germline, CDR1 is SGHAT and CDR2 FQNNGV. CDR3 nucleotide sequence: TGTGCCAGCAGCTTCTCCTACGAGCAGTACTTC. It translates to CASSFSYEQYF. The variable domain in full, with the rest retrieved from reference TRBV11-2 and TRBJ2-7, is EAGVAQSPRYKIIEKRQSVAFWCNPISGHATLYWYQQILGQGPKLLIQFQNNGVVDDSQLPKDRFSAERLKGVDSTLKIQPAKLEDSAVYLCASSFSYEQYFGPGTRLTVT.

This clone was counted a few times. The V call is TRBV9, the J call TRBJ1-5, with D maybe TRBD1 (5 bases). The germline V gene has CDR1 SGDLS and CDR2 YYNGEE. The V end was cut by 0 bases, the J end by 0 bases, with 7 bases between. The CDR3 runs 15 residues. CDR3 region: CASSVAGSSNQPQHF. The CDR3 DNA sequence: TGTGCCAGCAGCGTAGCAGGGTCTAGCAATCAGCCCCAGCATTTT.

The chain combines TRBV7-2 with TRBJ1-1; the match to TRBD1 covers 7 bases. Germline CDR1 SGHTA, CDR2 FQGNSA. V lost 0 bases, J lost 6 bases, and 28 bases stayed unmatched. The CDR3 extends over 22 amino acids. The CDR3 protein is CASSLAAGQAGSGRSRLAEAFF. Written as DNA, the CDR3 is TGTGCCAGCAGCTTAGCCGCTGGACAGGCTGGGAGTGGACGCTCGAGGCTCGCTGAAGCTTTCTTT.

The gene calls are TRBV6-1 and TRBJ2-3, with TRBD2 identical over 8 bases. Unmatched junction bases numbered 13, after V lost 5 bases and J lost 15 bases. The CDR3 runs to 13 residues. Germline-derived CDR1 and CDR2 are MNHNS and SASEGT. CDR3 residues: CASSPTPGLVNYF. As DNA, the CDR3 is TGTGCCAGCAGTCCAACCCCGGGACTAGTGAATTATTTT.

This chain uses TRBV6-5 with TRBJ2-1; 11 positions match TRBD2. Looked up from germline, CDR1 is MNHEY and CDR2 is SVGAGI. The CDR3 sequence is 15 residues long. The ends lost 6 bases at V and 7 bases at J; junction bases unmatched: 8. The CDR3 sequence is CASRLTGLAENEQFF. The CDR3 DNA follows: TGTGCCAGCAGGCTCACGGGACTAGCGGAAAATGAGCAGTTCTTC.

Of note for this clone: Within the sample, other DNA sequences also encode this same CDR3. V is TRBV2 and J is TRBJ2-6, with no clear D. The germline V and J ends were trimmed by 4 bases and 1 base, with 5 bases remaining between them. The CDR3 contains 14 residues. Germline V gene sequence: CDR1 SNHLY, CDR2 FYNNEI. CDR3 amino acids: CASSVSSGANVLTF. The DNA of the CDR3 is TGTGCCAGCAGTGTGTCGTCTGGGGCCAACGTCCTGACTTTC.

In this sample, this clone turned up a few times. The CDR3 DNA reads TGTGCCAGCAGCCAACTACAGGGTGCCGGTGAGACCCAGTACTTC. It specifies CASSQLQGAGETQYF. V usage is TRBV5-4 and J usage is TRBJ2-5, with TRBD1 as a possible D gene (6 bases). Germline V gives CDR1 SGHNT, CDR2 YYREEE (reference sequence). The V end lost 4 bases, the J end lost 5 bases, and 18 bases lay between the germline ends. The CDR3 runs to 15 residues.

The gene calls are TRBV5-1 and TRBJ2-2, with D possibly TRBD1 on 5 matching bases. Per germline, CDR1 SGHRS and CDR2 YFSETQ. The CDR3 extends over 15 amino acids. Trimming stripped 4 bases from V and 1 base from J, with 11 bases between. CDR3: CASSPPQGNTGELFF. DNA of the CDR3: TGCGCCAGCAGCCCCCCCCAGGGGAACACCGGGGAGCTGTTTTTT.

This clone was seen a few times. This rearrangement joins TRBV27 to TRBJ2-7; 8 bases fit TRBD1. This CDR3 is built from 16 residues. After removal of 6 bases from V and 3 bases from J, the junction contained 13 bases not matched to a gene. Germline lookup yields CDR1 MNHEY and CDR2 SMNVEV (reference sequence). CDR3 protein: CASSPTGGTSFYEQYF. The CDR3 nucleotides are TGTGCCAGCAGCCCCACAGGGGGGACCAGTTTCTACGAGCAGTACTTC.

This clone was picked up a small number of times. The chain is built from TRBV2 and TRBJ2-2, with unresolved D. This CDR3 is 15 amino acids long. V shed 1 base and J shed 6 bases, with 12 bases lying between them. Germline V gene data show CDR1 as SNHLY and CDR2 as FYNNEI. The CDR3 nucleotides read TGTGCCAGCAGTGAAGTTTCGACGTTTGCCGGGGAGCTGTTTTTT. Amino acid sequence: CASSEVSTFAGELFF.

This clone was detected a few times. The gene calls are TRBV2 and TRBJ1-2; D might be TRBD1 (5 bases). CDR3 length: 12 residues. Germline V CDR1 and CDR2: SNHLY, FYNNEI. V was clipped by 8 bases and J by 5 bases, with 12 bases between them. CDR3 bases: TGTGCCAGCTCCGGGACGATATATGGCTACACCTTC. This gives the protein CASSGTIYGYTF.

Concerning this clone: One end of the junction varies from germline; a read error may be responsible. The chain carries TRBV7-7 and TRBJ2-3; D assignment may be TRBD1 or TRBD2 (5 bases each). Germline loops: CDR1 SSHAT, CDR2 FNYEAQ (reference sequence). The CDR3 totals 16 residues. CDR3 protein: CASSWPRGKGPDTQYF. The CDR3 DNA reads TGTGCTAGCAGCTGGCCGAGGGGTAAGGGGCCAGATACGCAGTATTTT.

The V gene is TRBV23-1, the J gene TRBJ1-3; D is unresolved. TRBV23-1 is given ORF status, its function remaining uncertain. The CDR3 is 14 amino acids. V lost 8 bases, J lost 0 bases, and 11 bases lay in between. In DNA form, the CDR3 reads TGCGCCAGCCTAGAGAGAGACTCTGGAAACACCATATATTTT. This codes for CASLERDSGNTIYF.

The chain combines TRBV5-5 with TRBJ1-2, with TRBD1 as a possible D gene (5 bases). In germline, CDR1 is SGHKS, CDR2 YYEKEE (reference sequence). The CDR3 contains 14 residues. Trimming pared 0 bases from V and 4 bases from J, leaving 10 bases between. The CDR3 DNA follows: TGTGCCAGCAGCTTGGGGCAGGGATCCTATGGCTACACCTTC. This gives the protein CASSLGQGSYGYTF.

The genes are TRBV2 and TRBJ2-5, with D possibly matching TRBD1 (6 bases). The germline CDR1 and CDR2 sequences are SNHLY and FYNNEI. V dropped 6 bases and J dropped 1 base, with 15 bases sitting between them. CDR3 length: 15 amino acids. CDR3 coding DNA: TGTGCCAGCAGCGTGCAGGGGACCCCCCAAGAGACCCAGTACTTC. Encoded protein: CASSVQGTPQETQYF. Based on the CDR3 plus reference TRBV2 and TRBJ2-5, the full variable domain is EPEVTQTPSHQVTQMGQEVILRCVPISNHLYFYWYRQILGQKVEFLVSFYNNEISEKSEIFDDQFSVERPDGSNFTLKIRSTKLEDSAMYFCASSVQGTPQETQYFGPGTRLLVL.

This clone was detected a few times. The chain carries TRBV7-3 and TRBJ1-1; D gene uncertain. Trimming shortened V by 6 bases and J by 5 bases, and 13 bases separated the two germline ends. The CDR3 totals 13 residues. CDR1 is SGHTA and CDR2 is FQGTGA in the germline V gene. The CDR3 DNA reads as TGTGCCAGCAGTAGACGGGAGGGAACTGAAGCTTTCTTT. It is translated as CASSRREGTEAFF.

CDR3 in amino acids: CASSYSNRGTGELFF. CDR3 DNA sequence: TGTGCCAGCAGTTACTCGAATAGGGGAACCGGGGAGCTGTTTTTT. The V gene is TRBV6-6, the J gene TRBJ2-2; the D gene is possibly TRBD1 (5 bases). The CDR3 has 15 amino acids. Deletions cut 0 bases from V and 5 bases from J, with 10 bases between. In germline, CDR1 is MNHNY, CDR2 SVGAGI (reference sequence).

This clone has just one count. The chain combines TRBV19 with TRBJ1-1; no firm D call. This CDR3 has 15 amino acids. CDR1 and CDR2 (germline): LNHDA, SQIVND (reference sequence). The V end was cut by 5 bases, the J end by 4 bases, with 17 bases between. CDR3 region: CASSDRKGRFTEAFF. The DNA for the CDR3 is TGTGCCAGTAGTGACCGGAAGGGTAGGTTCACTGAAGCTTTCTTT.

V and J are TRBV5-1 and TRBJ2-3, with unresolved D. The length of the CDR3 is 14 residues. V lost 3 bases and J lost 5, with 13 bases in between. Germline CDR1 is SGHRS and CDR2 is YFSETQ. The CDR3 loop reads CASSSGSTIDTQYF. DNA of the CDR3: TGCGCCAGCAGCTCCGGAAGCACTATAGATACGCAGTATTTT.

This clone was detected a few times. The chain recombines TRBV7-8 with TRBJ1-1; 9 nucleotides agree with TRBD1. Losses at the gene ends were 7 bases for V and 8 bases for J; bases not matched to a gene: 11. Looked up from germline, CDR1 is SGHVS and CDR2 is FQNEAQ. There are 14 residues in the CDR3. The CDR3 reads CASNIQGAAEEAFF. DNA of the CDR3: TGTGCCAGCAATATACAGGGGGCGGCTGAGGAAGCTTTCTTT.

The rearrangement joins TRBV6-6 to TRBJ2-2; 7 nucleotides align to TRBD1. Germline V CDR1 and CDR2: MNHNY, SVGAGI (reference sequence). V dropped 6 bases and J dropped 6; count of bases not matched to a gene: 1. This CDR3 spans 12 amino acids. The CDR3 spells CASSTGAGELFF. CDR3 sequence (DNA): TGTGCCAGCAGCACAGGGGCCGGGGAGCTGTTTTTT.

Many counts were recorded for this clone. Mismatch with germline at one junction end may stem from a read error. The rearrangement uses TRBV7-7 and TRBJ2-1; 12 bases match TRBD1. The germline gives CDR1 SSHAT, CDR2 FNYEAQ (reference sequence). The CDR3 totals 15 residues. The CDR3 sequence: CASSVGTGGNNEQFF. The CDR3, as DNA: TGTGCTAGCAGCGTCGGGACAGGGGGCAACAATGAGCAGTTCTTC.

The V and J genes are TRBV2 and TRBJ2-2, with 7 positions matching TRBD1. This CDR3 contains 14 residues. The germline V gene encodes CDR1 SNHLY and CDR2 FYNNEI. Germline trimming cut 11 bases from V and 2 bases from J; bases unmatched to any gene: 8. CDR3 region: CAGSGTANTGELFF. CDR3 nucleotides: TGTGCCGGATCCGGGACAGCTAACACCGGGGAGCTGTTTTTT. Based on the CDR3 plus reference TRBV2 and TRBJ2-2, the full variable domain is EPEVTQTPSHQVTQMGQEVILRCVPISNHLYFYWYRQILGQKVEFLVSFYNNEISEKSEIFDDQFSVERPDGSNFTLKIRSTKLEDSAMYFCAGSGTANTGELFFGEGSRLTVL.

This clone was seen a handful of times. The CDR3 nucleotides are TGTGCCAGCTCACCGGGACTAGCGGCCTGGGGGGAGCAGTACTTC. Its protein is CASSPGLAAWGEQYF. The chain combines TRBV2 with TRBJ2-7, with TRBD2 identical over 11 bases. The CDR3 loop spans 15 amino acids. CDR1 and CDR2 (germline): SNHLY, FYNNEI. With 8 bases clipped from V and 7 bases from J, the junction kept 13 bases outside the gene matches.

V is TRBV11-2 and J is TRBJ2-7; 8 bases map to TRBD1. The CDR3 is 16 amino acids. Germline V gene sequence: CDR1 SGHAT, CDR2 FQNNGV. V lost 1 base, J lost 4 bases, and 9 bases stayed unmatched. CDR3 amino acids: CASSLVVGQAPYEQYF. DNA of the CDR3: TGTGCCAGCAGCTTAGTGGTGGGACAGGCGCCTTACGAGCAGTACTTC.

The sample holds a few counts of this clone. This chain uses TRBV5-8 with TRBJ1-5; unclear D gene. V was clipped by 4 bases and J by 0 bases, with 11 bases between them. CDR3 length: 15 amino acids. Germline CDR1 SGHTS, CDR2 YDEGEE. CDR3 amino acids: CASSTIPNSNQPQHF. The CDR3 DNA follows: TGTGCCAGCAGCACGATTCCCAATAGCAATCAGCCCCAGCATTTT.